Given below is one T cell receptor beta chain in context. As yet, its antigen is unknown. This entry is derived from a study of blood T cells in healthy people across ages. The CDR3 length is 13 residues. V shed 3 bases, J shed 5 bases, and the junction held 3 bases outside the gene matches. Germline V lookup: CDR1 SEHNR, CDR2 FQNEAQ (reference sequence). A second PCR, run for roughly 6 to 11 cycles, used a sample-barcoded 5' primer plus a J-beta primer mix. TCRdb analysed the 5' RACE reads with MiXCR anew, one entry per CDR3 protein. Among fewer than 750,000 distinct CDR3 sequences, over 40% were seen once, and the ten largest hold about 13%. The amount of total RNA extracted per sample was at least 6 micrograms. Whole-study results and caveats: CMV infection status of these donors was not known.

The V and J genes are TRBV7-9 and TRBJ2-7; TRBD2 matches 8 bases. Sequences were obtained from blood. The TCR was taken from a woman aged 80 or older in good health. The CDR3 nucleotides read TGTGCCAGCAGCTTCCCACTAGCGGACGAGCAGTACTTC. Translating it yields CASSFPLADEQYF.